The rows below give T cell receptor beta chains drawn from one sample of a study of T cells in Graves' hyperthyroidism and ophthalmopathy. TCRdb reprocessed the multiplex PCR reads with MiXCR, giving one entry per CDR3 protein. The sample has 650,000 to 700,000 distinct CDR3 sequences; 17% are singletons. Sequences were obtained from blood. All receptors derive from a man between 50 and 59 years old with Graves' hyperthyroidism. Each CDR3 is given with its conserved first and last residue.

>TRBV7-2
CASSSTGQGYGYTF
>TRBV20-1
CSARDRVDGEQYF
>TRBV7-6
CASSLAVSGRETQYF
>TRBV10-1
CASSRGGTYNEQFF
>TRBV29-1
CSVEGGFQETQYF
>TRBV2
CAIQTGEYEKLFF
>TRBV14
CASSQGLAGYRPETQYF
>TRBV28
CASSSPLASGSLYNEQFF
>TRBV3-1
CASNHGDNEQFF
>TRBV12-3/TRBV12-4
CASSSNVDEQYF
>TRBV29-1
CSVVSPAGELFF
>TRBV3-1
CASSQEMSAGTGELFF
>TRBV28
CASNPSLRGADADTQYF
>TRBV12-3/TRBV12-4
CASSPAATGELFF
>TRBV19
CASSMMNNEQFF
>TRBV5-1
CASTTSPRALGYEQYF
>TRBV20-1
CSATKGSGRAVGETQYF
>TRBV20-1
CSAEERGLAGVSYEQYF
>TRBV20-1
CSPFVGSMNTEAFF
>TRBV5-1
CASNLFGTEAGEQFF
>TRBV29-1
CSVLPGTGKTNQETQYF
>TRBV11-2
CASSLTAGTPNTEAFF
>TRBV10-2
CASRAGQGSYEQYF
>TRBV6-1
CASSDVTSGSGYEQFF
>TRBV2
CASSAPRDTQYF
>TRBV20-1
CSAPTSGRAYEQYF
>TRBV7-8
CASSLEGTGESYEQYF
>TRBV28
CASFTGGAGRDTEAFF
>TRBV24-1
CATSEDGLAGSTDTQYF
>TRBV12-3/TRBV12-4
CASTSGRYMFGELFF
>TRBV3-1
CASSQGTGAYGYTF
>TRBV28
CASRPGQGKNEQFF
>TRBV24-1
CATSDPKRDSYYNEQFF
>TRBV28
CASSSLTRDYEQYF
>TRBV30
CAWSVPLGLAYEQYF
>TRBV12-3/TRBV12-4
CASSHSGSTDTQYF
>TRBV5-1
CASSLGQGMGTDTQYF
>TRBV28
CASSLLTGRQETQYF
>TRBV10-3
CAISESSGRGAPDTQYF
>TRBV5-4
CASSLVGRGPEAFF
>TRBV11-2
CASSPGPNEKLFF
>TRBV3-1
CASSQGVATDTQYF
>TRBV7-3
CASSLIPGDYNEQFF
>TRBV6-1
CASRSIFSYNEQFF
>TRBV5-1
CASSPRALLNTGELFF
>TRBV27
CASSLLGIGTEAFF
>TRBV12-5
CASGLGPPTEAFF
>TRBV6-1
CASSETGYSYEQYF